This T cell receptor (beta chain) was obtained from a study of response to subunit inactivated influenza vaccine. General study findings and limits: That few new T cells are recruited by each seasonal influenza vaccination was the authors' suggestion.

Regarding this clonotype: Its antigen remains unidentified.

TCRdb re-analysed the RT-PCR reads in MiXCR, keeping a single row per CDR3 protein. The sample has around 520,000 distinct CDR3 sequences; 12% are singletons. The sequencing here drew on PBMCs from blood, taken on the day of vaccination. This sequence originates from a man in his fifties or sixties who received an inactivated influenza vaccine.

The CDR3 sequence: CATSRGVGGAADTQYF. Written as DNA, the CDR3 is TGTGCCACCAGCAGAGGGGTAGGCGGGGCTGCAGATACGCAGTATTTT. The chain recombines TRBV15 with TRBJ2-3, with TRBD2 as a possible D gene (6 bases). CDR3 length equals 16 residues. V lost 1 base, J lost 4 bases, and 15 bases lay in between. Germline assignment: CDR1 LNHNV and CDR2 YYDKDF (reference sequence). Full variable domain (outside the CDR3, taken from reference TRBV15 and TRBJ2-3): DAMVIQNPRYQVTQFGKPVTLSCSQTLNHNVMYWYQQKSSQAPKLLFHYYDKDFNNEADTPDNFQSRRPNTSFCFLDIRSPGLGDTAMYLCATSRGVGGAADTQYFGPGTRLTVL.